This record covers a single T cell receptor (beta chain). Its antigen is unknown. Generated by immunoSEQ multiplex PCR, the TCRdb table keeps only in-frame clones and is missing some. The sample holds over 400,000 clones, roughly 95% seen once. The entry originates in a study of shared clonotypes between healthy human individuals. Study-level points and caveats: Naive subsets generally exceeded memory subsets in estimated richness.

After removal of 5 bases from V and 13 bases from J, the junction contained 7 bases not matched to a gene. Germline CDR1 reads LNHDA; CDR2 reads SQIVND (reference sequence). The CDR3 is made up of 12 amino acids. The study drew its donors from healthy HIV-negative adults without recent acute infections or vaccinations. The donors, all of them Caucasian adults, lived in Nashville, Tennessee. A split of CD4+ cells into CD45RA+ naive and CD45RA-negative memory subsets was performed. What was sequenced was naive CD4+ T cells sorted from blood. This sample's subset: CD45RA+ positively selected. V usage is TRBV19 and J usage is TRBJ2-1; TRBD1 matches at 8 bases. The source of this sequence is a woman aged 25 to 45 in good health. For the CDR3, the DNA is TGTGCCAGTAGTTTCCAGGGGGCTCCTCAGTTCTTC. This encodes CASSFQGAPQFF.